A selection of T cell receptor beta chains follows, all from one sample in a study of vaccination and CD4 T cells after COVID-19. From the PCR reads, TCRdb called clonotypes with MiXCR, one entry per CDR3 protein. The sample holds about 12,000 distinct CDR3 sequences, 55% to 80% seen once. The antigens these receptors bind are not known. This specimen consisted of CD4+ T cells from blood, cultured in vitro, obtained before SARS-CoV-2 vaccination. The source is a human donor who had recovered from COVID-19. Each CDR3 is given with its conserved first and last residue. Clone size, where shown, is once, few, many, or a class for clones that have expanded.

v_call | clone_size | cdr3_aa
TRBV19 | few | CASSRQGLTVETQYF
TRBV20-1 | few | CSAPKALGGHGYTF
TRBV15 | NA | CATSRNIRTDLSDTQYF
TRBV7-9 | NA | CASSQDSNQPQHF
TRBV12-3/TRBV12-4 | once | CASSFSAGVTDTQYF
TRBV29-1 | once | CSGRSGLAGAYNEQFF
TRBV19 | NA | CASRGTNWEQYF
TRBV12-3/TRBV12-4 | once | CASSSTRMGETQYF
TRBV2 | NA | CASSDASGRSYEQYF
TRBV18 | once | CASSPLGLIYNEQFF
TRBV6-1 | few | CASRGDTQYF
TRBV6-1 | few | CASRKTSNYGYTF
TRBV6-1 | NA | CASSGDRGRYIQYF
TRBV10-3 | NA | CAIRGRAYPRLTTNEQFF
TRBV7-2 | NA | CASSLGGVPSFYSNQPQHF
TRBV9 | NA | CASSVGGGLAGLSYEQYF
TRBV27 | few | CASIRAKQETQYF
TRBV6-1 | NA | CASRMTGNQPQHF
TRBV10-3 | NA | CAIRLQGTNTEAFF
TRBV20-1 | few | CSADNREGMTDTQYF
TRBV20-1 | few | CSARDPTGIGQYF
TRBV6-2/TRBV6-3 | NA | CASHRGTGEQPQHF
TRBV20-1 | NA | CSARSAGGESPLHF
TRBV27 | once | CASSLKDPSYEQYF
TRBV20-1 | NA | CSASREGPNEQFF